This TCR beta chain was recovered during a study of T cell responses to AZD1222 COVID-19 vaccine. General study results and limits: Donors were largely white British and mainly female; clonal diversity was possibly underestimated.

About this clone: Its specificity is unknown.

CDR1 is SGHDT and CDR2 is YYEEEE in the germline V gene. The CDR3 length is 13 residues. Deletions cut 4 bases from V and 7 bases from J, with 9 bases between. Repertoires were generated with immunoSEQ multiplex PCR, while TCRdb's copy carries only in-frame clones and drops some. The repertoire has about 140,000 clones, 75% to 95% of them found once; the top ten carry roughly 7.1%. This specimen consisted of peripheral blood, obtained 28 days after the second dose of the MenACWY control vaccine. V is TRBV5-6 and J is TRBJ1-6; D not resolved. The receptor comes from an adult who received the MenACWY meningococcal vaccine as a control. CDR3 sequence reads: CASSGLRNSPLHF. In DNA, the CDR3 is TGTGCCAGCAGCGGGCTAAGGAATTCACCCCTCCACTTT. Full variable domain (remainder filled in from reference TRBV5-6 and TRBJ1-6): DAGVTQSPTHLIKTRGQQVTLRCSPKSGHDTVSWYQQALGQGPQFIFQYYEEEERQRGNFPDRFSGHQFPNYSSELNVNALLLGDSALYLCASSGLRNSPLHFGNGTRLTVT.